This T cell receptor beta chain was obtained from a study of blood T cell repertoires in COVID-19. Looking at the study overall: Donors in the United States, Italy and Spain gave samples during acute or convalescent COVID-19. Sources were T cells, B-cell-depleted T cells, or PBMCs; the material itself was cDNA or gDNA.

Germline CDR1 SEHNR, CDR2 FQNEAQ (reference sequence). This CDR3 is built from 16 residues. With V trimmed by 4 bases and J by 0 bases, 6 bases remained unmatched. Original methodology: Estimates of nucleated cell counts were drawn from the amplification of reference gene primers. Clones were read by immunoSEQ multiplex PCR, and TCRdb kept only the in-frame ones, dropping some. The DNA gave D and trimming, while V, J and clone size come from that table. The sample shows 130,000 or so clones, around 80% of them seen only once. Sequenced: peripheral blood. The TCR was taken from a woman between 55 and 75 years old with acute or convalescent COVID-19. The rearrangement links TRBV7-9 to TRBJ2-1; 7 bases align to TRBD2. CDR3 bases: TGTGCCAGCAGCTCCAACAGCGGGGCCTCCTACAATGAGCAGTTCTTC. This encodes CASSSNSGASYNEQFF.